These 25 T cell receptor beta chains share one sample of origin, sequenced in a study of blood T cell repertoires in COVID-19. Here immunoSEQ multiplex PCR was the method, and the copy in TCRdb shows in-frame clones only, minus some. The sample has 250,000 to 300,000 clones, 70% to 90% seen once. The specimen sequenced was peripheral blood. All receptors come from a woman aged 55-69 years with acute or convalescent COVID-19.

The V gene is TRBV13, the J gene TRBJ2-1; 8 nucleotides agree with TRBD2. After removal of 2 bases from V and 8 bases from J, the junction contained 11 bases not matched to a gene. CDR1 is PRHDT and CDR2 is FYEKMQ in the germline V gene (reference sequence). CDR3 length equals 16 residues. The CDR3 loop reads CASSLWGGRIGDEQFF. Here the CDR3 DNA reads TGTGCCAGCAGCTTATGGGGCGGGAGGATTGGAGATGAGCAGTTCTTC.

The rearrangement links TRBV6-5 to TRBJ2-1; TRBD1 matches 9 bases. Germline CDR1 and CDR2: MNHEY and SVGAGI. The CDR3 spans 15 residues. The V and J ends lost 5 bases and 3 bases, in that order; junction bases with no gene match: 5. Written as DNA, the CDR3 is TGTGCCAGCAGTAACGGGGACAGGGACTACAATGAGCAGTTCTTC. Translating it yields CASSNGDRDYNEQFF.

About this clone: This sample also contains other DNA sequences that code for the same CDR3. The chain carries TRBV18 and TRBJ2-3, with D tentatively TRBD2 (6 bases). The CDR3 consists of 13 residues. Trimming pared 3 bases from V and 6 bases from J, leaving 10 bases between. Looked up from germline, CDR1 is KGHSH and CDR2 is LQKENI. CDR3: CASSPGGADTQYF. CDR3 in DNA: TGTGCCAGCTCACCCGGAGGGGCCGATACGCAGTATTTT.

This clone was seen more than once but under ten times. J is TRBJ1-2 and V is TRBV5-1; D not resolved. Trimming shortened V by 0 bases and J by 2 bases, and 8 bases separated the two germline ends. CDR3 length: 14 residues. Germline assignment: CDR1 SGHRS and CDR2 YFSETQ. The CDR3 DNA follows: TGCGCCAGCAGCTTGGAGGCAGCGAACTATGGCTACACCTTC. It encodes CASSLEAANYGYTF.

The rearrangement uses TRBV4-1 and TRBJ1-2; D is perhaps TRBD1 (5 bases). This CDR3 comprises 16 residues. V shed 1 base and J shed 4 bases, with 16 bases lying between them. The germline gives CDR1 MGHRA, CDR2 YSYEKL. The chain's CDR3 is CASSQVQRGLLYGYTF. Written as DNA, the CDR3 is TGCGCCAGCAGCCAAGTTCAAAGGGGCCTTCTCTATGGCTACACCTTC.

As concerns this clone: Other nucleotide sequences from this sample produce the same CDR3. This chain links TRBV3-1 (or the pseudogene TRBV3-2) with TRBJ1-5; D remains ambiguous. The V end lost 0 bases, the J end lost 4 bases, and 4 bases lay between the germline ends. Germline V lookup: CDR1 LGHDT, CDR2 YNNKEL (reference sequence). This CDR3 has 13 amino acids. CDR3 DNA sequence: TGTGCCAGCAGCCAAGACAGGAATCAGCCCCAGCATTTT. Protein: CASSQDRNQPQHF.

The table lists this clone with a few counts. The CDR3 nucleotides read TGCGCCAGCAGCTTAGGGGACAGGGTTGGTGAAGCTTTCTTT. Protein product: CASSLGDRVGEAFF. The V and J genes are TRBV5-1 and TRBJ1-1, with 9 bases identical to TRBD1. Germline V gives CDR1 SGHRS, CDR2 YFSETQ. CDR3 size: 14 residues. The junction had 6 bases not matched to a gene; V was cut back by 2 bases and J by 7 bases.

This sequence joins TRBV3-1 (or the pseudogene TRBV3-2) and TRBJ2-5; D gene ambiguous. This CDR3 has 12 residues. The V gene lost 4 bases and the J gene lost 6 bases, with 9 bases spanning the gap. CDR1 is LGHDT, CDR2 YNNKEL, per germline (reference sequence). CDR3 DNA: TGTGCCAGCAGCCCCCCCGGTAAGACCCAGTACTTC. It yields the protein CASSPPGKTQYF.

CDR3 in amino acids: CASSHPGQGPYEQYF. CDR3 DNA sequence: TGTGCCAGCAGCCACCCGGGACAGGGACCCTACGAGCAGTACTTC. The rearrangement joins TRBV28 to TRBJ2-7; TRBD1 matches 9 bases. This CDR3 is built from 15 residues. The trim removed 6 bases at V and 2 bases at J, leaving 8 bases unmatched. Per germline, CDR1 MDHEN and CDR2 SYDVKM.

This sequence joins TRBV25-1 and TRBJ1-2, with D uncertain. Per the germline V gene, CDR1 is MGHDK and CDR2 is SYGVNS. Trimming took 2 bases from V and 4 from J, leaving 17 bases between them. The CDR3 has 16 amino acids. The CDR3 sequence: CASSEHRERLGYGYTF. CDR3 nucleotide sequence: TGTGCCAGCAGTGAACACAGAGAACGCTTGGGCTATGGCTACACCTTC.

The CDR3 protein is CAISDSGGMNTEAFF. DNA of the CDR3: TGTGCCATCAGTGATAGCGGGGGTATGAACACTGAAGCTTTCTTT. The rearrangement links TRBV10-3 to TRBJ1-1; D is possibly TRBD1 (5 bases). The CDR3 spans 15 residues. Germline CDR1 and CDR2: ENHRY and SYGVKD. V lost 3 bases to trimming and J lost 0 bases, with 11 bases between them.

This chain connects TRBV27 to TRBJ1-5, with TRBD1 matching over 8 bases. Germline V gives CDR1 MNHEY, CDR2 SMNVEV (reference sequence). Trimming took 5 bases from V and 2 from J; bases not matched to a gene: 5. The length of the CDR3 is 15 residues. CDR3: CASSQGARGNQPQHF. CDR3 nucleotide sequence: TGTGCCAGCAGTCAGGGGGCACGGGGCAATCAGCCCCAGCATTTT.

The rearrangement links TRBV4-1 to TRBJ2-3, with TRBD2 identical over 7 bases. Unmatched junction bases numbered 12, after V lost 1 base and J lost 8 bases. Looked up from germline, CDR1 is MGHRA and CDR2 is YSYEKL. The CDR3 runs 16 residues. The CDR3 sequence is CASSQVGTNSGGTQYF. DNA for the CDR3: TGCGCCAGCAGCCAAGTCGGGACTAACTCCGGTGGTACGCAGTATTTT.

The V and J genes are TRBV4-3 and TRBJ1-3; tentatively, D is TRBD1 (5 bases). The CDR3 length is 20 residues. V lost 0 bases to trimming and J lost 0 bases, with 21 bases between them. Germline lookup yields CDR1 LGHNA and CDR2 YSLEER. The CDR3 sequence is CASSQDRPRQYSNSGNTIYF. The CDR3 DNA follows: TGCGCCAGCAGCCAAGATAGGCCGCGACAGTACTCAAACTCTGGAAACACCATATATTTT.

The V call is TRBV19, the J call TRBJ1-3; 9 bases fit TRBD1. Per germline, CDR1 LNHDA and CDR2 SQIVND (reference sequence). CDR3 length: 14 amino acids. With V trimmed by 5 bases and J by 5 bases, 4 bases remained unmatched. This CDR3 reads CASSAGQGRNTIYF. The CDR3 DNA reads as TGTGCCAGTAGTGCGGGACAGGGAAGAAACACCATATATTTT.

This chain connects TRBV3-1 (or the pseudogene TRBV3-2) to TRBJ2-6; 7 bases are shared with TRBD2. CDR3 length: 16 amino acids. V lost 4 bases and J lost 3; bases outside the gene matches: 6. CDR1 is LGHDT, CDR2 YNNKEL, per germline (reference sequence). The CDR3 DNA sequence: TGTGCCAGCAGCCCCCCTGGGGGGGTTGGGGCCAACGTCCTGACTTTC. Residues: CASSPPGGVGANVLTF.

The V call is TRBV6-5, the J call TRBJ2-3, with D perhaps TRBD2 (6 bases). V was clipped by 2 bases and J by 3 bases, with 12 bases between them. Germline CDR1 reads MNHEY; CDR2 reads SVGAGI. The CDR3 totals 15 residues. CDR3 sequence reads: CASSYGLLATDTQYF. CDR3 coding DNA: TGTGCCAGCAGTTACGGGCTGCTAGCGACAGATACGCAGTATTTT.

The gene calls are TRBV6-1 and TRBJ1-4; D remains ambiguous. Trimming left V 2 bases short and J 0 bases short, with 13 bases between. CDR1 MNHNS and CDR2 SASEGT come from the germline V gene. The CDR3 extends over 17 amino acids. The CDR3 reads CASSEHVLAATNEKLFF. CDR3 DNA sequence: TGTGCCAGCAGTGAACATGTTCTGGCGGCAACTAATGAAAAACTGTTTTTT.

V is TRBV11-3 and J is TRBJ2-2, with TRBD2 matching over 8 bases. The CDR3 length is 15 residues. CDR1 is SGHNT, CDR2 YENEEA, per germline. Germline trimming cut 5 bases from V and 5 bases from J; bases unmatched to any gene: 7. CDR3: CASSRGGLVTGELFF. The CDR3 nucleotides read TGTGCCAGCAGCAGGGGGGGACTAGTTACCGGGGAGCTGTTTTTT.

This clone occurred once. This chain connects TRBV7-9 to TRBJ1-1, with D unresolved. Germline V gene lookup returns CDR1 SEHNR and CDR2 FQNEAQ (reference sequence). Trimming pared 5 bases from V and 0 bases from J, leaving 7 bases between. The CDR3 is 13 residues long. CDR3 in amino acids: CASSVTVNTEAFF. CDR3 sequence (DNA): TGTGCCAGCAGCGTTACAGTGAACACTGAAGCTTTCTTT. Full variable domain (outside the CDR3, taken from reference TRBV7-9 and TRBJ1-1): DTGVSQNPRHKITKRGQNVTFRCDPISEHNRLYWYRQTLGQGPEFLTYFQNEAQLEKSRLLSDRFSAERPKGSFSTLEIQRTEQGDSAMYLCASSVTVNTEAFFGQGTRLTVV.

V usage is TRBV29-1 and J usage is TRBJ2-1, with a possible D match to TRBD1 (6 bases). From germline, CDR1 is SQVTM and CDR2 ANQGSEA. This CDR3 is 12 amino acids long. Trimming took off 5 bases at V and 8 bases at J, with 13 bases between the two ends. CDR3 loop: CSVIGGFDEQFF. CDR3 nucleotides: TGCAGCGTTATAGGGGGATTCGATGAGCAGTTCTTC.

The rearrangement uses TRBV28 and TRBJ1-5; D may be TRBD1 (5 bases). The CDR3 extends over 17 amino acids. Deletions cut 6 bases from V and 0 bases from J, with 18 bases between. The V gene's germline CDR1 is MDHEN and CDR2 SYDVKM. Written as DNA, the CDR3 is TGTGCCAGCAGGACTGAAAGAGACAGACATAGCAATCAGCCCCAGCATTTT. It codes for CASRTERDRHSNQPQHF.

This clone was recorded only once. Other nucleotide sequences from this sample produce the same CDR3. The rearrangement links TRBV7-3 to TRBJ1-1, with D tentatively TRBD1 (5 bases). The germline CDR1 and CDR2 sequences are SGHTA and FQGTGA. Trimming cost V 4 bases and J 5 bases, with 14 bases left between them. This CDR3 has 14 amino acids. CDR3: CASSSQGRGTEAFF. The DNA of the CDR3 is TGTGCCAGCAGCTCTCAGGGCCGGGGGACTGAAGCTTTCTTT. The whole variable domain, filled in from reference TRBV7-3 and TRBJ1-1, reads GAGVSQTPSNKVTEKGKYVELRCDPISGHTALYWYRQSLGQGPEFLIYFQGTGAADDSGLPNDRFFAVRPEGSVSTLKIQRTERGDSAVYLCASSSQGRGTEAFFGQGTRLTVV.

CDR3 sequence: CASSQGIIDSPLHF. CDR3 bases: TGTGCCAGCAGCCAGGGGATCATTGATTCACCCCTCCACTTT. The genes are TRBV7-3 and TRBJ1-6; tentatively, D is TRBD1 (6 bases). The length of the CDR3 is 14 residues. Germline CDR1 and CDR2: SGHTA and FQGTGA. V dropped 5 bases and J dropped 8 bases, with 13 bases sitting between them.

The J gene is TRBJ2-7, the V gene TRBV3-1 (or the pseudogene TRBV3-2); tentative D call: TRBD1 (5 bases). Trimming shortened V by 5 bases and J by 4 bases, and 12 bases separated the two germline ends. CDR1 and CDR2 from the germline V gene are LGHDT and YNNKEL (reference sequence). The CDR3 is 13 amino acids. Written as DNA, the CDR3 is TGTGCCAGCAGCTACCCCCCAGGGTACGAGCAGTACTTC. It codes for CASSYPPGYEQYF.